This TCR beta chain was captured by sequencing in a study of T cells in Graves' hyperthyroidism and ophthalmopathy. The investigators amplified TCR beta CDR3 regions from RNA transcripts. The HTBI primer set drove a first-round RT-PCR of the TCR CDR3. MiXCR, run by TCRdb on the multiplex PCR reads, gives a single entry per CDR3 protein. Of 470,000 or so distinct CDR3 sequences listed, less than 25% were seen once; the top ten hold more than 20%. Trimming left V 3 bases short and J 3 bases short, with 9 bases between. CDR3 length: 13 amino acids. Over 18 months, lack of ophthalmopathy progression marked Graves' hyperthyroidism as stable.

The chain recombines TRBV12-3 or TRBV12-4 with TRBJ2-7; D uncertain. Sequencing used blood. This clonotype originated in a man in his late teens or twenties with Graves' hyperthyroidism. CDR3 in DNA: TGTGCCAGCAGTTTCGGACCAGGCTACGAGCAGTACTTC. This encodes CASSFGPGYEQYF.